These 9 T cell receptor beta chains were all obtained from the same sample, sequenced in a study of T cell repertoires in cytomegalovirus infection. MiXCR, run by TCRdb on the reads, gives a single entry per CDR3 protein. The data show roughly 700,000 distinct CDR3 sequences, around 31% seen once. These receptors are not linked to any known antigen. Sequencing was performed on cultured PBMCs, taken from culture after CMV antigen stimulation. These receptor sequences come from a human donor in good health (CMV status not recorded). Some clones in this sample may be carry-over from other donors' samples.

This clonotype was seen a handful of times. The rearrangement uses TRBV10-3 and TRBJ2-2; D is ambiguous. The V and J ends lost 8 bases and 2 bases respectively, with 12 bases between them. The CDR3 covers 14 residues. Germline V gene lookup returns CDR1 ENHRY and CDR2 SYGVKD. CDR3 amino acids: CAISVNSNTGELFF. The CDR3 DNA sequence: TGTGCCATCTCGGTCAATTCAAACACCGGGGAGCTGTTTTTT.

This clonotype was seen ten or more times. The chain links TRBV7-2 to TRBJ1-2; tentatively, D is TRBD1 (5 bases). Germline CDR1 reads SGHTA; CDR2 reads FQGNSA. The CDR3 length is 16 residues. V lost 5 bases and J lost 0, with 16 bases in between. CDR3 sequence (DNA): TGTGCCAGCAGCCGATGGGGCAGGGAACCTAACTATGGCTACACCTTC. Residues: CASSRWGREPNYGYTF.

This chain uses TRBV19 with TRBJ2-3; 9 nucleotides line up with TRBD2. Trimming took 4 bases from V and 6 from J; bases not matched to a gene: 17. The CDR3 consists of 18 residues. The germline V gene has CDR1 LNHDA and CDR2 SQIVND (reference sequence). The chain's CDR3 is CASSTLAGAPVAGDTQYF. CDR3 sequence (DNA): TGTGCCAGTAGTACCTTAGCGGGAGCCCCCGTCGCTGGGGATACGCAGTATTTT.

This clonotype has ten or more counts. The chain joins TRBV20-1 to TRBJ2-1, with a possible D match to TRBD2 (5 bases). V lost 6 bases to trimming and J lost 7 bases, with 13 bases between them. Looked up from germline, CDR1 is DFQATT and CDR2 is SNEGSKA (reference sequence). This CDR3 has 12 residues. In DNA form, the CDR3 reads TGCAGTGCCCCCCGAGGGCCTAATGAGCAGTTCTTC. This gives the protein CSAPRGPNEQFF.

This sequence joins TRBV7-2 and TRBJ2-3; 7 nucleotides match TRBD2. The CDR3 loop spans 17 amino acids. CDR1 is SGHTA, CDR2 FQGNSA, per germline. The trim removed 0 bases at V and 3 bases at J, leaving 9 bases unmatched. CDR3 sequence reads: CASSLASFAGVTDTQYF. The CDR3 DNA follows: TGTGCCAGCAGCTTAGCGTCCTTTGCGGGGGTGACAGATACGCAGTATTTT.

The chain joins TRBV5-6 to TRBJ2-7; weak D call: TRBD2 (6 bases). V was trimmed by 9 bases and J by 4 bases, leaving 17 bases between them. The CDR3 has 13 amino acids. Per germline, CDR1 SGHDT and CDR2 YYEEEE. The chain's CDR3 is CATGRGALYEQYF. The CDR3 nucleotides are TGTGCCACCGGGAGAGGGGCTCTGTACGAGCAGTACTTC.

This chain uses TRBV10-3 with TRBJ1-1; D might be TRBD1 (5 bases). Trimming took off 6 bases at V and 3 bases at J, with 11 bases between the two ends. The germline CDR1 and CDR2 sequences are ENHRY and SYGVKD. This CDR3 contains 13 residues. In DNA form, the CDR3 reads TGTGCCATCAGCCCAGGGCGCGACACTGAAGCTTTCTTT. Residues: CAISPGRDTEAFF.

The J gene is TRBJ1-2, the V gene TRBV29-1; D might be TRBD1 (5 bases). The V end lost 4 bases, the J end lost 4 bases, and 7 bases lay between the germline ends. From germline, CDR1 is SQVTM and CDR2 ANQGSEA. There are 11 residues in the CDR3. Written as DNA, the CDR3 is TGCAGCGTTGTAGGGGCCTATGGCTACACCTTC. Translated: CSVVGAYGYTF.

The chain is built from TRBV10-3 and TRBJ2-7; TRBD2 might be the D (6 bases). The CDR3 totals 15 residues. V dropped 2 bases and J dropped 3 bases, with 14 bases sitting between them. Germline CDR1 reads ENHRY; CDR2 reads SYGVKD. The CDR3 nucleotides read TGTGCCATCAGTGAGCCGGGACTTACCGACTACGAGCAGTACTTC. The encoded protein is CAISEPGLTDYEQYF.